This passage covers 16 T cell receptor beta chains from one sample sequenced in a study of technical replicates of blood from several donors. The table came from immunoSEQ multiplex PCR; TCRdb's copy has only in-frame clones and leaves some out. Among about 93,000 clones, roughly 96% were seen once, and the ten largest hold roughly 0.28%. The sample comprised T cells isolated from PBMCs. The origin of the receptors is a human donor in good health.

This chain uses TRBV28 with TRBJ2-7; D is perhaps TRBD1 (6 bases). Germline CDR1 MDHEN, CDR2 SYDVKM. The CDR3 runs 22 residues. Trimming shortened V by 6 bases and J by 3 bases, and 39 bases separated the two germline ends. CDR3 residues: CASSQSGIWGTDTGSSFYEQYF. CDR3 DNA: TGTGCCAGCAGCCAATCGGGGATATGGGGGACCGATACAGGGAGTAGTTTCTACGAGCAGTACTTC.

The V call is TRBV23-1, the J call TRBJ2-7; 10 positions agree with TRBD1. TRBV23-1 is placed among ORFs of uncertain function. This CDR3 comprises 14 residues. V dropped 4 bases and J dropped 6; count of bases not matched to a gene: 6. The CDR3 region has the DNA TGCGCCAGCAGTCTTGGGACAGGGGTATCCGAGCAGTACTTC. Protein sequence: CASSLGTGVSEQYF.

The rearrangement links TRBV6-5 to TRBJ2-5; 8 bases agree with TRBD2. The germline V gene has CDR1 MNHEY and CDR2 SVGAGI. Trimming at V came to 2 bases and at J to 2 bases, leaving 7 bases not matched to a gene. This CDR3 comprises 16 residues. CDR3 sequence: CASSYGTGGPQETQYF. CDR3 DNA sequence: TGTGCCAGCAGTTACGGGACGGGAGGGCCTCAAGAGACCCAGTACTTC.

The sample holds a few counts of this clone. This sequence joins TRBV19 and TRBJ1-1; unclear D gene. Per germline, CDR1 LNHDA and CDR2 SQIVND (reference sequence). The ends were cut back, 3 bases at V and 3 bases at J, with 5 bases in the middle. The CDR3 runs 12 residues. The CDR3 here is CASSILYTEAFF. The CDR3 region has the DNA TGTGCCAGTAGTATTCTGTACACTGAAGCTTTCTTT.

This clone appeared once. This chain connects TRBV7-2 to TRBJ2-1; 7 bases agree with TRBD1. The CDR3 contains 16 residues. Germline V CDR1 and CDR2: SGHTA, FQGNSA. V shed 5 bases and J 3 bases; nucleotides not matched to a gene: 10. CDR3 in amino acids: CASSPGWGTVYNEQFF. The CDR3 nucleotides read TGTGCCAGCAGCCCAGGGTGGGGGACAGTCTACAATGAGCAGTTCTTC.

The chain couples TRBV11-3 to TRBJ1-1; the D gene is possibly TRBD1 (5 bases). This CDR3 has 14 amino acids. Per germline, CDR1 SGHNT and CDR2 YENEEA. The V gene lost 5 bases and the J gene lost 4 bases, with 14 bases spanning the gap. CDR3: CASSPGGGITEAFF. The CDR3 DNA reads TGTGCCAGCAGCCCTGGGGGGGGGATCACTGAAGCTTTCTTT.

The rearrangement joins TRBV27 to TRBJ2-3; the D gene is possibly TRBD1 (6 bases). Germline V CDR1 and CDR2: MNHEY, SMNVEV (reference sequence). V was shortened by 6 bases and J by 3 bases, with 22 bases between the two germline ends. This CDR3 spans 17 amino acids. The CDR3 spells CASSVGARAMGTDTQYF. The CDR3 DNA is TGTGCCAGCAGCGTGGGGGCCCGGGCGATGGGTACAGATACGCAGTATTTT.

The chain links TRBV5-1 to TRBJ1-4, with 7 positions matching TRBD1. Germline V gives CDR1 SGHRS, CDR2 YFSETQ. The CDR3 spans 14 residues. V lost 4 bases, J lost 4 bases, and 4 bases stayed unmatched. CDR3 protein: CASSEGTDNEKLFF. CDR3 in DNA: TGCGCCAGCAGCGAAGGGACAGATAATGAAAAACTGTTTTTT.

The chain combines TRBV11-2 with TRBJ2-3; 8 nucleotides align to TRBD2. The length of the CDR3 is 17 residues. V lost 4 bases to trimming and J lost 6 bases; unmatched junction nucleotides: 15. Per germline, CDR1 SGHAT and CDR2 FQNNGV. CDR3 region: CASSSGGILAAGDTQYF. CDR3 in DNA: TGTGCCAGCAGCTCCGGGGGGATACTAGCGGCCGGCGATACGCAGTATTTT.

V and J are TRBV30 and TRBJ1-1, with 9 bases matching TRBD1. V gave up 0 bases and J gave up 5 bases; unmatched junction bases: 7. In germline, CDR1 is GTSNPN, CDR2 SVGIG (reference sequence). The CDR3 loop spans 15 amino acids. CDR3 nucleotides: TGTGCCTGGAGTGTTGGACAGGGGTTTCGGACTGAAGCTTTCTTT. It yields the protein CAWSVGQGFRTEAFF.

The CDR3 spells CASRRTGQLPDGYTF. The DNA for the CDR3 is TGTGCCAGCAGGCGAACGGGACAGCTCCCTGATGGCTACACCTTC. This chain uses TRBV28 with TRBJ1-2; the match to TRBD1 covers 7 bases. V dropped 6 bases and J dropped 6; count of bases not matched to a gene: 13. Germline CDR1 MDHEN, CDR2 SYDVKM. The CDR3 length is 15 residues.

This rearrangement joins TRBV6-4 to TRBJ1-5; perhaps TRBD1 as D (6 bases). The CDR3 sequence is 13 residues long. Germline V gene data show CDR1 as MRHNA and CDR2 as SNTAGT. The V and J ends lost 5 bases and 7 bases respectively, with 12 bases between them. CDR3 in amino acids: CASSSIRGQPQHF. The DNA for the CDR3 is TGTGCCAGCAGTTCAATAAGGGGGCAGCCCCAGCATTTT.

This chain uses TRBV5-1 with TRBJ2-3, with 7 nucleotides matching TRBD2. The germline gives CDR1 SGHRS, CDR2 YFSETQ. V lost 5 bases, J lost 4 bases, and 4 bases stayed unmatched. CDR3 length: 13 residues. The CDR3 sequence: CASSGLDSDTQYF. CDR3 in DNA: TGCGCCAGCAGTGGACTAGACTCAGATACGCAGTATTTT.

This chain joins TRBV5-1 and TRBJ2-5; 12 bases are a match to TRBD2. Germline values: CDR1 SGHRS, CDR2 YFSETQ. This CDR3 region has 16 residues. After removal of 0 bases from V and 4 bases from J, the junction contained 4 bases not matched to a gene. Here the CDR3 DNA reads TGCGCCAGCAGCTTGGCGACTAGCGGGAGCCCAGAGACCCAGTACTTC. It specifies CASSLATSGSPETQYF.

The gene calls are TRBV6-4 and TRBJ2-1; the match to TRBD2 covers 11 bases. This CDR3 has 14 residues. The V gene's germline CDR1 is MRHNA and CDR2 SNTAGT. With V trimmed by 3 bases and J by 7 bases, 2 bases remained unmatched. Here the CDR3 reads CASSERLAGNEQFF. DNA of the CDR3: TGTGCCAGCAGTGAAAGACTAGCGGGAAATGAGCAGTTCTTC.

The J gene is TRBJ2-7, the V gene TRBV5-4; 7 nucleotides match TRBD1. The V gene's germline CDR1 is SGHNT and CDR2 YYREEE (reference sequence). CDR3 size: 13 residues. The V and J ends lost 4 bases and 5 bases, in that order; junction bases with no gene match: 6. CDR3 region: CASSRDRDHEQYF. Here the CDR3 DNA reads TGTGCCAGCAGCCGCGACAGGGACCACGAGCAGTACTTC.